This T cell receptor delta chain originates from a study of γδ T cells in repeated Plasmodium falciparum infection. Sequencing covered both gamma and delta TCR chains per sample. TCRdb used CATT to re-call clones from the multiplex PCR reads. This table has tens of thousands of delta-chain clones, around 1.5% appearing once. Comments on this clone: This DNA's translation differs at residue 18 from TCRdb's protein, which comes from a much larger clone; a read error is likely, and the protein shown is translated from the DNA.

Sequenced material: gamma-delta T cells from blood. This TCR derives from a pool of human donors (malaria-infected and uninfected, not separated).

The CDR3 loop reads CACDSVLGDTRSSWDTRRMFF. CDR3 coding DNA: TGTGCCTGTGACTCCGTACTGGGGGATACGAGGAGCTCCTGGGACACCCGACGGATGTTTTTC. This sequence joins TRDV2 and TRDJ3; 13 nucleotides agree with TRDD3. In the absence of a J gene in TCRdb, the DNA was matched to germline to assign it here. CDR1 and CDR2 from the germline V gene are GEAIGNYY and EKD. This CDR3 spans 21 amino acids.